A selection of T cell receptor beta chains follows, all from one sample in a study of cytomegalovirus exposure and HLA in healthy donors. The assay was immunoSEQ multiplex PCR, and TCRdb's table has in-frame clones only and misses some. The sample consists of about 180,000 clones, around 80% of them appearing once. The specimen was PBMCs. The receptors were gathered from a woman aged 55-70 years in good health and CMV-seropositive. The CDR3 runs from the conserved cysteine through the conserved F or W. Each record gives: J gene, V gene, D gene, clone size, CDR3 protein, CDR3 DNA. D genes are given only for firm matches. Clone size is not always given. Where it is, it says once, few, many or a class for expanded clones.

TRBJ1-1 | TRBV7-6 | TRBD1 | NA | CASSLRGLDRGQLSEAFF | TGTGCCAGCAGCTTGCGGGGGTTGGACAGGGGGCAATTGTCTGAAGCTTTCTTT
TRBJ2-5 | TRBV9 | NA | NA | CASSVGNREEEQYF | TGTGCCAGCAGCGTAGGAAACAGAGAGGAGGAGCAGTACTTC
TRBJ2-7 | TRBV4-1 | TRBD1 | few | CASSQATTGEYYEQYF | TGCGCCAGCAGCCAAGCAACGACAGGGGAGTACTACGAGCAGTACTTC
TRBJ2-7 | TRBV5-1 | NA | NA | CASSETPLRSYEQYF | TGCGCCAGCAGCGAAACCCCCCTGCGCTCCTACGAGCAGTACTTC
TRBJ2-4 | TRBV9 | TRBD1 | NA | CASSAKPSRGRLVNIQYF | TGTGCCAGCAGCGCGAAACCTTCCAGGGGGCGGTTGGTAAACATTCAGTACTTC
TRBJ2-5 | TRBV9 | NA | NA | CASSLKDGSYGETQYF | TGTGCCAGCAGCCTTAAAGACGGGAGTTATGGAGAGACCCAGTACTTC
TRBJ2-2 | TRBV18 | NA | NA | CASSLNSRATANTGELFF | TGTGCCAGCTCACTCAACTCCCGAGCAACCGCGAACACCGGGGAGCTGTTTTTT
TRBJ2-7 | TRBV5-4 | TRBD1 | NA | CASSLNRGYEQYF | TGTGCCAGCAGCTTGAACAGGGGGTACGAGCAGTACTTC
TRBJ2-3 | TRBV5-6 | TRBD2 | NA | CASSSRRLAGVSTDTQYF | TGTGCCAGCAGCTCACGAAGACTAGCGGGGGTTAGCACAGATACGCAGTATTTT
TRBJ2-7 | TRBV12-2 | NA | NA | CASRLASTGRSYEQYF | TGTGCAAGTCGCTTAGCGTCCACAGGGCGCTCCTACGAGCAGTACTTC
TRBJ2-2 | TRBV18 | NA | NA | CASSPRSRGSGELFF | TGTGCCAGCTCACCACGGTCACGGGGTTCCGGGGAGCTGTTTTTT
TRBJ2-1 | TRBV5-4 | TRBD2 | NA | CASSLAVAGGTDEQFF | TGTGCCAGCAGCTTGGCTGTGGCGGGGGGGACGGATGAGCAGTTCTTC
TRBJ2-7 | TRBV30 | NA | NA | CAWIGGISYEQYF | TGTGCCTGGATCGGCGGGATCTCCTACGAGCAGTACTTC
TRBJ1-2 | TRBV28 | TRBD1 | few | CASSSGQGYGYTF | TGTGCCAGCAGTTCAGGACAGGGTTATGGCTACACCTTC
TRBJ1-5 | TRBV6-6 | NA | NA | CASSFRGSQPQHF | TGTGCCAGCAGTTTCAGAGGGAGCCAGCCCCAGCATTTT
TRBJ2-5 | TRBV30 | TRBD2 | NA | CAWKRGRAWETQYF | TGTGCCTGGAAGCGCGGGAGAGCCTGGGAGACCCAGTACTTC
TRBJ2-5 | TRBV19 | TRBD1 | NA | CASSRRDREGETQYF | TGTGCCAGTAGCCGCCGGGACAGGGAGGGAGAGACCCAGTACTTC
TRBJ2-7 | TRBV10-1 | NA | NA | CAISVEPKQYF | TGCGCCATCTCGGTGGAGCCCAAGCAGTACTTC
TRBJ2-5 | TRBV6-5 | NA | once | CASSRTPQETQYF | TGTGCCAGCAGTCGGACACCCCAAGAGACCCAGTACTTC
TRBJ2-3 | TRBV19 | TRBD1 | once | CASSTGGTDTQYF | TGTGCCAGTAGTACAGGGGGTACAGATACGCAGTATTTT
TRBJ2-5 | TRBV5-6 | TRBD1 | NA | CASSPSTGWGETQYF | TGTGCCAGCAGCCCATCGACAGGGTGGGGAGAGACCCAGTACTTC
TRBJ2-7 | TRBV11-3 | TRBD1 | few | CASSLDLGQAVFFYEQYF | TGTGCCAGCAGCTTAGATCTGGGACAGGCCGTCTTCTTCTACGAGCAGTACTTC
TRBJ2-3 | TRBV7-2 | NA | NA | CASSSRARGDTQYF | TGTGCCAGCAGCTCGCGGGCCCGAGGGGATACGCAGTATTTT
TRBJ2-7 | TRBV5-1 | TRBD1 | NA | CASSRTGGSYEQYF | TGCGCCAGCAGCAGGACAGGGGGTTCCTACGAGCAGTACTTC
TRBJ2-3 | TRBV7-2 | TRBD2 | NA | CASSPGTSGRYSDTQYF | TGTGCCAGCAGCCCGGGGACTAGCGGGAGATACTCAGATACGCAGTATTTT
TRBJ2-4 | TRBV5-6 | TRBD2 | once | CASSWGTSGTLLAKNSQYF | TGTGCCAGCAGCTGGGGGACTAGCGGGACGCTACTAGCCAAAAACAGTCAGTACTTC
TRBJ1-1 | TRBV16 | TRBD1 | NA | CASSLTGGNTEAFF | TGTGCCAGCAGCCTGACAGGGGGGAACACTGAAGCTTTCTTT
TRBJ1-6 | TRBV9 | TRBD1 | once | CASSLLGQGLSPLHF | TGTGCCAGCAGTTTGTTGGGACAGGGTCTTTCACCCCTCCACTTT
TRBJ2-6 | TRBV5-1 | NA | NA | CASRKSRLGANVLTF | TGCGCCAGCAGAAAAAGCAGGCTTGGGGCCAACGTCCTGACTTTC
TRBJ2-4 | TRBV7-5 | NA | once | CVRSPQGLAKNIQYF | TGTGTCAGAAGCCCACAGGGGCTAGCCAAAAACATTCAGTACTTC
TRBJ2-7 | TRBV11-1 | NA | NA | CASTLPGQGAALEQYF | TGTGCCAGCACCCTTCCCGGGCAAGGGGCGGCCCTCGAGCAGTACTTC
TRBJ2-7 | TRBV5-5 | TRBD2 | NA | CASSRGEGFYEQYF | TGTGCCAGCAGCCGCGGGGAGGGGTTCTACGAGCAGTACTTC
TRBJ1-5 | TRBV4-1 | NA | NA | CASSPGKVLLDQPQHF | TGCGCCAGCAGCCCGGGGAAGGTCCTTTTGGATCAGCCCCAGCATTTT
TRBJ2-7 | TRBV4-2 | TRBD1 | few | CASSPGQGVGNLGQYF | TGTGCCAGCAGCCCCGGACAGGGGGTTGGAAATTTAGGGCAGTACTTC
TRBJ1-4 | TRBV7-2 | NA | NA | CASSPRGGFTNEKLFF | TGTGCCAGCAGCCCCAGGGGCGGGTTTACTAATGAAAAACTGTTTTTT
TRBJ2-1 | TRBV7-2 | NA | NA | CASTLDANSYNEQFF | TGTGCCAGCACCCTAGATGCAAACTCCTACAATGAGCAGTTCTTC
TRBJ2-4 | TRBV6-1 | TRBD2 | NA | CASSSPGLAGGPNQF | TGTGCCAGCAGTTCTCCGGGACTAGCGGGAGGGCCGAATCAGTTC
TRBJ2-4 | TRBV19 | NA | NA | CASNPFTQAGAKNIQYF | TGTGCCAGTAATCCCTTCACACAGGCGGGGGCCAAAAACATTCAGTACTTC
TRBJ1-2 | TRBV6-6 | TRBD1 | few | CASSYGTAPYGYTF | TGTGCCAGCAGTTACGGGACAGCTCCCTATGGCTACACCTTC
TRBJ2-7 | TRBV7-8 | NA | NA | CASSLELGAAYEQYF | TGTGCCAGCAGCTTAGAGTTAGGGGCAGCCTACGAGCAGTACTTC
TRBJ2-4 | TRBV7-2 | TRBD1 | NA | CASSPRQTGKGAIQYF | TGTGCCAGCAGCCCCAGACAGACAGGGAAGGGAGCCATTCAGTACTTC
TRBJ2-5 | TRBV28 | TRBD2 | NA | CASSQAGAGEETQYF | TGTGCCAGCAGCCAAGCCGGGGCGGGGGAAGAGACCCAGTACTTC
TRBJ2-2 | TRBV7-2 | TRBD2 | NA | CASSQGLAGDTGELFF | TGTGCCAGCAGCCAGGGACTAGCGGGAGACACCGGGGAGCTGTTTTTT
TRBJ2-1 | TRBV11-3 | TRBD1 | NA | CASSPQGNEQFF | TGTGCCAGCAGCCCACAGGGGAATGAGCAGTTCTTC
TRBJ2-7 | TRBV30 | TRBD2 | NA | CAWGGSGGPRYEQYF | TGTGCCTGGGGGGGATCGGGAGGCCCTCGATACGAGCAGTACTTC
TRBJ1-1 | TRBV29-1 | TRBD1 | NA | CSVGLQGGNAEAFF | TGCAGCGTAGGATTACAGGGGGGGAACGCTGAAGCTTTCTTT
TRBJ1-2 | TRBV7-2 | TRBD1 | NA | CASSHGIPGQGVPTF | TGTGCCAGCAGCCACGGAATACCGGGACAGGGCGTTCCCACCTTC
TRBJ2-3 | TRBV5-1 | NA | NA | CASSTGTSTDTQYF | TGCGCCAGCAGCACGGGGACTAGCACAGATACGCAGTATTTT
TRBJ2-7 | TRBV27 | TRBD1 | few | CASSLYGQGGRGQYF | TGTGCCAGCAGTTTATACGGACAGGGGGGAAGAGGGCAGTACTTC
TRBJ1-4 | TRBV5-6 | TRBD1 | once | CASSDRDRRSNEKLFF | TGTGCCAGCAGCGACCGGGACAGGCGGAGTAATGAAAAACTGTTTTTT
TRBJ2-1 | TRBV19 | NA | NA | CASSMPRSSYNEQFF | TGTGCCAGTAGTATGCCACGGAGCTCCTACAATGAGCAGTTCTTC